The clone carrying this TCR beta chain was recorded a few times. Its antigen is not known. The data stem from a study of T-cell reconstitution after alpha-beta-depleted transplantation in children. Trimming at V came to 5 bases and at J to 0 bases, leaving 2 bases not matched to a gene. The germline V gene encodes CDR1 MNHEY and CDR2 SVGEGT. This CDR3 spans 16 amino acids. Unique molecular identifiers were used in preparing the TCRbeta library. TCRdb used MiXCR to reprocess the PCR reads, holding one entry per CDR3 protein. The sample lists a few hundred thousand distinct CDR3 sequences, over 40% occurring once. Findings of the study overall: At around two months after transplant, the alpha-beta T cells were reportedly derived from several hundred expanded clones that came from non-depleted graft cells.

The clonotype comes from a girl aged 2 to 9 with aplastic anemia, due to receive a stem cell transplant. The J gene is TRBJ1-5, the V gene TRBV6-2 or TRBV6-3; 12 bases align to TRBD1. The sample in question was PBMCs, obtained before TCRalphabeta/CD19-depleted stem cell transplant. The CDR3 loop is CASSGTGGDSNQPQHF. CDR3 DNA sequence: TGTGCCAGCAGTGGGACAGGGGGCGATAGCAATCAGCCCCAGCATTTT.